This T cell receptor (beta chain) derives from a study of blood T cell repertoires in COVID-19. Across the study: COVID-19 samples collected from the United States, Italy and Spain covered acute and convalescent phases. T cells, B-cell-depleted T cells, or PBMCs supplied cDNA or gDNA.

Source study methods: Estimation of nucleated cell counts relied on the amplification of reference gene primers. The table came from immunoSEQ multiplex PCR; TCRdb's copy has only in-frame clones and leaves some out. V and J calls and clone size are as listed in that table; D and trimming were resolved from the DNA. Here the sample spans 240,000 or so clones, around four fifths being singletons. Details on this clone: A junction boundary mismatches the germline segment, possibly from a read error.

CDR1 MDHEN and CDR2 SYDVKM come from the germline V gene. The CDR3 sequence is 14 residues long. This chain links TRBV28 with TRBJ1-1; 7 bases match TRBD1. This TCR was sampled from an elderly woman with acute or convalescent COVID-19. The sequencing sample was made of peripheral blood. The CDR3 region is CASKPGQLKTEAFF. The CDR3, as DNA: TGTGCCAGCAAACCGGGACAGCTGAAAACTGAAGCTTTCTTT.